Included here is one T cell receptor beta chain sequence, with context. The antigen is undetermined. Generated by immunoSEQ multiplex PCR, the TCRdb table keeps only in-frame clones and is missing some. The sample includes 65,000 to 95,000 clones, 80% to 90% of them seen just once. Systemic immunosuppression or autoimmune disease history was grounds to exclude patients. This record comes from a study of OX40 agonist ivuxolimab in advanced cancers. Study overall: Patients assigned to dose escalation were diagnosed with hepatocellular carcinoma, melanoma, renal cell or head and neck cancer. Among those treated, three patients had partial responses, one with hepatocellular carcinoma and two with cutaneous melanoma.

Losses at the gene ends were 4 bases for V and 3 bases for J; bases not matched to a gene: 1. This CDR3 region has 13 residues. Germline assignment: CDR1 MNHEY and CDR2 SMNVEV (reference sequence). Study observations and caveats: The study observed clonal expansion of CD4+ and CD8+ blood T cells by week 6 at 0.1 to 3.0 mg/kg.

The rearrangement uses TRBV27 and TRBJ2-7; TRBD1 agrees at 9 bases. This receptor was taken from an adult with an advanced solid tumor such as melanoma, head and neck, liver or kidney cancer. The material was CD4+ or CD8+ T cells sorted from blood, obtained in a trial of the OX40 agonist ivuxolimab. CDR3 amino acids: CASSWGQGYEQYF. CDR3 bases: TGTGCCAGCAGTTGGGGACAGGGCTACGAGCAGTACTTC.